The clone carrying this T cell receptor (beta chain) appeared a few times. Its antigen is as yet unknown. This specimen comes from a study of T cells in Graves' hyperthyroidism and ophthalmopathy. The wider study: Peripheral blood specimens were obtained at initial diagnosis, prior to any treatment.

Germline CDR1 SGHRS, CDR2 YFSETQ. V was pared by 0 bases and J by 6 bases, with 13 bases between. This CDR3 is built from 14 residues. Notes on the study in general: The model's output predicted ophthalmopathy at a median of approximately 6.5 months prior to onset.

Aged 18 to 65, the patients had hyperthyroidism that was newly diagnosed and had lasted under 2 months. Amplified TCR beta CDR3 regions came from RNA transcripts. The HTBI primer set drove a first-round RT-PCR of the TCR CDR3. TCRdb analysed the multiplex PCR reads with MiXCR anew, one entry per CDR3 protein. Of 350,000 to 450,000 distinct CDR3 sequences in the sample, about a sixth were seen once. Sequences were obtained from blood. The chain is built from TRBV5-1 and TRBJ2-7; D is unclear. This receptor was obtained from a woman in her 30s with Graves' hyperthyroidism that later progressed to Graves' ophthalmopathy. CDR3 protein: CASSLEGLPGEQYF. CDR3 DNA sequence: TGCGCCAGCAGCTTGGAAGGGTTGCCGGGCGAGCAGTACTTC.